This T cell receptor (beta chain) derives from a study of T cell clones after liver transplantation. Findings of the study overall: The donor-reactive repertoire was only partly measurable in two subjects, lacking donor cells. Graft donor-reactive T cells may have migrated into the graft rather than being deleted.

Worth noting for this clone: Its specificity is not known.

The CDR3 length is 15 residues. V shed 1 base and J 1 base; nucleotides not matched to a gene: 3. Germline values: CDR1 GTSNPN, CDR2 SVGIG (reference sequence). The repertoire was sequenced with immunoSEQ multiplex PCR; TCRdb's copy has only in-frame clones and lacks some. The data hold tens of thousands of clones, with 70% to 75% observed a single time. This sequence originates from a human patient who received a liver transplant. Some T cells may possibly be graft donor cells. The sequencing used CD4+ T cells from blood, collected at the 22-month timepoint. The chain has TRBV30 and TRBJ2-7; 11 bases match TRBD1. The CDR3: CAWSGDRGGSYEQYF. The CDR3 nucleotides read TGTGCCTGGAGTGGGGACAGGGGGGGATCCTACGAGCAGTACTTC.